This TCR beta chain came from a study of shared clonotypes between healthy human individuals (TCRdb year 2020). Study-level background: Two women and a few men aged 18 to 49 years were included in the cohort. For each donor, CD4 naive and CD4 memory were each given three plates, CD8 naive was given two plates, and CD8 memory was given one plate. To estimate repertoire size and how much clonotypes are shared between individuals, the study performed deep sequencing of blood TCR repertoires from 4 to 6 healthy adults. Different laboratories and diverse techniques were used to prepare libraries and sequence TCR repertoires, to increase sequencing depth and limit assay-specific biases. Between about 0.8 and 9 billion PBMCs per donor were obtained by leukapheresis.

In regard to this clone: Its antigen is not yet known. No quality values exist for individual bases; no much larger clone is one base distant.

Donors were healthy HIV-negative adults with no recently reported acute infections or vaccinations. All donors were Caucasian adults living in Nashville, Tennessee, USA. CD4+ T cells were enriched by magnetic negative selection, after which naive cells were positively selected on CD45RA and the negative fraction was taken as the memory subset. Blood was collected by leukapheresis, and PBMCs were isolated by Ficoll-Histopaque density gradient centrifugation and then cryopreserved in liquid nitrogen vapor phase. Analytical flow cytometry was used to check the purity and quantity of each magnetically sorted T cell population. Genomic DNA was isolated from every sorted fraction and measured by UV absorbance on a Nanodrop 2000c. Using the deep immunoSEQ assay, multiplex PCR amplified TCR CDR3 regions from genomic DNA. For each cell subset, the extracted genomic DNA was distributed evenly across all wells of several immunoSEQ 96-well plates, and each plate served as one replicate. For sorted subsets, each replicate PCR was loaded with approximately 0.2 ug genomic DNA, equivalent to 30,000 or so T cell genomes. The purified libraries were quantified using a Qubit 3.0 fluorometer, sized with a Bioanalyzer 2100, and then quantified again using the KAPA Library Quantification kit. Every immunoSEQ 96-well plate was sequenced on a separate single-read 150-cycle Illumina NextSeq 550 flow cell. Per the original workflow: Because the immunoSEQ output held only junctional sequences and lacked quality scores, the filtering could not match the filtering applied to full-length reads. Sequences were annotated with PyIR, a Python wrapper for IgBLAST v1.9, and V/J genes and CDR3 were assigned using IMGT germline references. Any read was removed if the V/J assignment was weak (E-value above 1e-6), the CDR3 was missing, or the read contained stop codons, out-of-frame junctions, or ambiguous translated residues. V3J clonotypes were defined as sequences sharing the same inferred V gene, J gene, and CDR3 amino acid sequence. The percentage overlap between two repertoires was calculated by dividing the number of shared unique clonotypes by the size of the smaller repertoire. Richness of each repertoire was evaluated using RTK rarefaction, the Chao1 estimator, and Recon v2.1 estimates of unobserved clonotypes. For all TCRbeta clonotypes obtained by the gDNA method from a handful of donors, generation probabilities were computed with OLGA. This immuneACCESS table, as held by TCRdb, lists in-frame sequences with V and J called but not all clones. Of the missing ones, under half trace to an unresolved V gene in checked studies; the others have no known cause. V, J and clone size are taken as reported in that table, and D and trimming were inferred from the DNA itself. In this sample the table shows roughly 1,100,000 clones, approximately 76% of which occur a single time. The top ten clonotypes cover about 1.5% of the sample.

Reading from cysteine to phenylalanine, the CDR3 counts 18 amino acids. Just the 54-base CDR3 DNA is kept, in frame starting at base 1. Trimmed from V: 1 base; trimmed from J: 7 bases; junction bases lacking a gene match: 15. According to the germline V gene (reference sequence), CDR1 reads GTSNPN and CDR2 reads SVGIG. Broader findings and caveats from the paper: About 4.5% of naive CD4, 3.5% of naive CD8, around 2.3% of memory CD4, and 0.4% of memory CD8 clonotypes were shared across four donors. Even with the large sequencing depth, rarefaction of the sorted-subset datasets indicated that sequencing was incomplete. Only blood was sampled, and tissue TCR repertoires likely differ from those in blood. Naive subsets generally had larger estimated clonotype richness than memory subsets did. The genetic and exposure-history diversity represented was limited by the small number of donors. Pairwise subsampling led to the expectation that sequencing depth would affect the degree of clonotype sharing among donors. Compared with non-shared clonotypes, clonotypes shared by all four sorted-subset donors had higher generation probabilities.

Rearrangement joined TRBV30 to TRBJ1-6, with 8 bases matching TRBD1. This receptor was identified in a man between 18 and 29 years old in good health. Sequences were obtained from memory CD4+ T cells sorted from blood. In light of the paper, this sample's cell subset or site label describes: CD45RA-negative fraction. The CDR3 region has the sequence CAWSARPRRGQWNSPLHF. The nucleotide sequence reads TGTGCCTGGAGTGCCCGACCCCGCAGGGGGCAATGGAATTCACCCCTCCACTTT.